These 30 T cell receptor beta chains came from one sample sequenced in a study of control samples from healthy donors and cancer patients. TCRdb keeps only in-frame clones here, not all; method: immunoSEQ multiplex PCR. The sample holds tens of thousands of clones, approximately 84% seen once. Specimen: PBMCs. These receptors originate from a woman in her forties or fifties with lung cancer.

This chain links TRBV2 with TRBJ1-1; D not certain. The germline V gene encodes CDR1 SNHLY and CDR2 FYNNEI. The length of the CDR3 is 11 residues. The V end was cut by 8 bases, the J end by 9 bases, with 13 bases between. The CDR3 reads CASSQTAQAFF. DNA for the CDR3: TGTGCCAGCTCCCAGACCGCCCAAGCTTTCTTT.

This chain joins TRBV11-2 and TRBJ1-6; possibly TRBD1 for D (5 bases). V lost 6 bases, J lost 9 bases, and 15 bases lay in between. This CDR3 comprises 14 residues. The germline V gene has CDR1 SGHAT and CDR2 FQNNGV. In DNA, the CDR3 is TGTGCCAGCAGAGTGTTGCAGGGTAGTTCACCCCTCCACTTT. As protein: CASRVLQGSSPLHF.

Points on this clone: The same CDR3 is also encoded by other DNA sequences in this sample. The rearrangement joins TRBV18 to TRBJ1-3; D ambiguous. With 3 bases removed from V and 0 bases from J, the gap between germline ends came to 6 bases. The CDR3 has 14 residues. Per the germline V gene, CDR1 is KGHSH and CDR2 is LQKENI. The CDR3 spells CASSPGSSGNTIYF. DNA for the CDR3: TGTGCCAGCTCACCGGGGAGCTCTGGAAACACCATATATTTT.

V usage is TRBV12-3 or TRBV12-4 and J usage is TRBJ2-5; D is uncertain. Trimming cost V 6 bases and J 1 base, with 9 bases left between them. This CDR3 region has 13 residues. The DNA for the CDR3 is TGTGCCAGCAGCCGTACCCTCCAAGAGACCCAGTACTTC. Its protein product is CASSRTLQETQYF.

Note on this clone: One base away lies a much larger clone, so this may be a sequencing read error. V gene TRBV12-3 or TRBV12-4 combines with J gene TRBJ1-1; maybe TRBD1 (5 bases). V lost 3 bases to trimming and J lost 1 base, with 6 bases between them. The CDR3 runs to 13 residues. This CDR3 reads CASSLGRNTEAFF. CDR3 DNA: TGTGCCAGCAGTTTGGGACGGAACACTGAAGCTTTCTTT.

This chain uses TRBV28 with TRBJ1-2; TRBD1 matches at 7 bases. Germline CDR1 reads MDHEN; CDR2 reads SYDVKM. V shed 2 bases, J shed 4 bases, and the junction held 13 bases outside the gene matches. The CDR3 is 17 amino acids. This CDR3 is CASSLVSGGGSIYGYTF. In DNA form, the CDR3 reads TGTGCCAGCAGTTTAGTCTCAGGGGGGGGATCAATCTATGGCTACACCTTC.

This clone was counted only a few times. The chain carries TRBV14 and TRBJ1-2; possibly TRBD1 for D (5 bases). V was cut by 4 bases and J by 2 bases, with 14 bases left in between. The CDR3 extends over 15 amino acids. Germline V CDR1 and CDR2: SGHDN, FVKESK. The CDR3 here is CASSPYAGFNYGYTF. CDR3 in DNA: TGTGCCAGCAGCCCGTATGCAGGGTTCAACTATGGCTACACCTTC.

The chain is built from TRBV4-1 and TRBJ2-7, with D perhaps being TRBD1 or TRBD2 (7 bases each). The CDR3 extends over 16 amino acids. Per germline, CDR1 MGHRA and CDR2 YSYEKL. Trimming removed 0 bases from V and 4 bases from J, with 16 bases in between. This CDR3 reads CASSQDLAGGGYEQYF. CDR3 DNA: TGCGCCAGCAGCCAAGATTTGGCAGGGGGAGGGTACGAGCAGTACTTC.

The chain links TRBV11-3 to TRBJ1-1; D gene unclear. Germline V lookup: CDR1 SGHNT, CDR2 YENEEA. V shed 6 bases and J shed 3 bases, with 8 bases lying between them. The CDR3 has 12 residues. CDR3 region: CASRFRDTEAFF. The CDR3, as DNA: TGTGCCAGCAGGTTCAGAGACACTGAAGCTTTCTTT.

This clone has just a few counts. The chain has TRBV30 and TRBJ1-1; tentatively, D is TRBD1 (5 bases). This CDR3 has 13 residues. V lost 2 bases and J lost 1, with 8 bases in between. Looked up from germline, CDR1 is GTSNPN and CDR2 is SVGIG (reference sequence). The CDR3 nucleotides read TGTGCCTGGAGTCGGGACGGGAACACTGAAGCTTTCTTT. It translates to CAWSRDGNTEAFF.

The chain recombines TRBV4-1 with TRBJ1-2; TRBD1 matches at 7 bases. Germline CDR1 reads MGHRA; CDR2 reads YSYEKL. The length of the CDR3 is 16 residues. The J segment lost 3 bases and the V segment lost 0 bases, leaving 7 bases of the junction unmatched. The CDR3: CASSQETGDFYYGYTF. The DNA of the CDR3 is TGCGCCAGCAGCCAAGAAACAGGGGATTTCTACTATGGCTACACCTTC.

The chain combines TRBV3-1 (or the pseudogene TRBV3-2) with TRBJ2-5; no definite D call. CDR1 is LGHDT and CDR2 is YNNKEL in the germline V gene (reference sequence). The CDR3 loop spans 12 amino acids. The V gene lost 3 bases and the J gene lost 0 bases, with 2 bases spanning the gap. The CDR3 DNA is TGTGCCAGCAGCCAGCACCAAGAGACCCAGTACTTC. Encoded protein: CASSQHQETQYF.

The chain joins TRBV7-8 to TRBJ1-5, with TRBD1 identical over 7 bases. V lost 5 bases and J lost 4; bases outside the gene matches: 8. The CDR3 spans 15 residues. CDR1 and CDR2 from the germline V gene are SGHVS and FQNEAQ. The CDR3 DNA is TGTGCCAGCAGCCAGGGACAGATAAGGAATCAGCCCCAGCATTTT. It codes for CASSQGQIRNQPQHF. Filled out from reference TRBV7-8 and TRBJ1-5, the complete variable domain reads GAGVSQSPRYKVAKRGQDVALRCDPISGHVSLFWYQQALGQGPEFLTYFQNEAQLDKSGLPSDRFFAERPEGSVSTLKIQRTQQEDSAVYLCASSQGQIRNQPQHFGDGTRLSIL.

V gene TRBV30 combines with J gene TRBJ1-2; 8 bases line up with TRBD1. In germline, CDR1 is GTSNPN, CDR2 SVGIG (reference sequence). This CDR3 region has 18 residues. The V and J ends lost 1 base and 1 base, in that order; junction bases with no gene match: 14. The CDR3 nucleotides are TGTGCCTGGAGTGGGAGGTCGGGCCGGGACAGGTTTAACTATGGCTACACCTTC. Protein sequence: CAWSGRSGRDRFNYGYTF.

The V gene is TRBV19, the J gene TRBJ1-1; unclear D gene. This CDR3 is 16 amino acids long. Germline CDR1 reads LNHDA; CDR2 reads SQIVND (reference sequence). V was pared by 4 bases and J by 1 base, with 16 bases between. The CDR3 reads CASSRGGNVGNTEAFF. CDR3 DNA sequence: TGTGCCAGTAGTAGGGGAGGAAACGTAGGGAACACTGAAGCTTTCTTT.

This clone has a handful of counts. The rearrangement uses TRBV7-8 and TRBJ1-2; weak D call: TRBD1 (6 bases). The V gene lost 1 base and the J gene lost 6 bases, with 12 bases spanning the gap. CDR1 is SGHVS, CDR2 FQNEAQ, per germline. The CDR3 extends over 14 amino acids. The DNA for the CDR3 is TGTGCCAGCAGCTTAGAGGCAGGGGAGGATGGCTACACCTTC. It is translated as CASSLEAGEDGYTF.

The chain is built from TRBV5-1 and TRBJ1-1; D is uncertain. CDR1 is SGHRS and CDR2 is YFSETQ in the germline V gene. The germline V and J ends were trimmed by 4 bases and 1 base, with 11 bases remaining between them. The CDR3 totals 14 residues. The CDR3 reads CASSRPASNTEAFF. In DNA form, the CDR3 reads TGCGCCAGCAGCAGACCTGCTTCGAACACTGAAGCTTTCTTT.

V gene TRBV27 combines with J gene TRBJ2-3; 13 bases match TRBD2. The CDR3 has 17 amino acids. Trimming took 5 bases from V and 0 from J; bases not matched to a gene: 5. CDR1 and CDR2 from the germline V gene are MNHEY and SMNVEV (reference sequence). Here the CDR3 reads CASSRETSGGSTDTQYF. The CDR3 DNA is TGTGCCAGCAGTCGAGAGACTAGCGGGGGGAGCACAGATACGCAGTATTTT.

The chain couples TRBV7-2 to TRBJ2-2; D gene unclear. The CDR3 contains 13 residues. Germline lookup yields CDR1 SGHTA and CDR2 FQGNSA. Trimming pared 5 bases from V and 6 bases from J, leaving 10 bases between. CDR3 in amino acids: CASSPYFPGELFF. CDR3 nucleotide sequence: TGTGCCAGCAGCCCCTACTTTCCCGGGGAGCTGTTTTTT.

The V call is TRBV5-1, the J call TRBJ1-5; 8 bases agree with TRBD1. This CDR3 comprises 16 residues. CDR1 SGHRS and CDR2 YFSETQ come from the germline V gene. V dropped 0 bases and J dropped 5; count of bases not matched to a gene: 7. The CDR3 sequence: CASSLGAGGEDQPQHF. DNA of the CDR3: TGCGCCAGCAGCTTGGGGGCAGGGGGCGAGGATCAGCCCCAGCATTTT.

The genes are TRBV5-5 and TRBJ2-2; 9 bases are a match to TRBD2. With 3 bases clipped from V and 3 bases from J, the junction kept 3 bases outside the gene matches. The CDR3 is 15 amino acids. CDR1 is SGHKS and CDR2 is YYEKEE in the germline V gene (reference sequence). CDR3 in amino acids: CASSSLAGHTGELFF. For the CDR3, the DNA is TGTGCCAGCAGCTCGCTAGCGGGGCACACCGGGGAGCTGTTTTTT.

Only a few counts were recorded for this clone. The DNA for the CDR3 is TGTGCCAGCTCACCACAAAGACTAGCCGGTACAGATACGCAGTATTTT. Translated, it gives CASSPQRLAGTDTQYF. V and J are TRBV18 and TRBJ2-3; 7 bases agree with TRBD2. Trimming at V came to 1 base and at J to 3 bases, leaving 7 bases not matched to a gene. The CDR3 extends over 16 amino acids. CDR1 and CDR2 (germline): KGHSH, LQKENI.

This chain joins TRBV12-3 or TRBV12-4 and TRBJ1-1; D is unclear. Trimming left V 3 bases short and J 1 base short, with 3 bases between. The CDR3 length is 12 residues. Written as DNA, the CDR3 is TGTGCCAGCAGTTTTCCGAACACTGAAGCTTTCTTT. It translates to CASSFPNTEAFF.

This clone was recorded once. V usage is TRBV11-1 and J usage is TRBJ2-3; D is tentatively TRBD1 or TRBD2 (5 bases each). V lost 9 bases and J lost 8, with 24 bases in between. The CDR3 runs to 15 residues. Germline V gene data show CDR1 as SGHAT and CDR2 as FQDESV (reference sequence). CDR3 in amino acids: CASVRGSEGKSTQYF. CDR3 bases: TGTGCCAGTGTTCGGGGCTCTGAAGGGAAATCTACGCAGTATTTT.

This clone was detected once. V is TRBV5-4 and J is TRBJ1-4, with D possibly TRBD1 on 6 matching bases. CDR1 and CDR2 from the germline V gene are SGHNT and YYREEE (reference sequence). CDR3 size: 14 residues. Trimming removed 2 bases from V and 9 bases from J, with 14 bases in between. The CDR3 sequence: CASSFEGGTQKLFF. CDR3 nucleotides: TGTGCCAGCAGCTTTGAGGGGGGAACGCAAAAACTGTTTTTT.

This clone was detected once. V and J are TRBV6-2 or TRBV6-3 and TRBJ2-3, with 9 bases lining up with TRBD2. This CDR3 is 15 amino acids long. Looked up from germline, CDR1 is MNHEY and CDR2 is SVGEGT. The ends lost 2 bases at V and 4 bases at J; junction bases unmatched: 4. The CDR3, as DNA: TGTGCCAGCAGTTACGGCGGGGGGGCCTCAGATACGCAGTATTTT. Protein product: CASSYGGGASDTQYF.

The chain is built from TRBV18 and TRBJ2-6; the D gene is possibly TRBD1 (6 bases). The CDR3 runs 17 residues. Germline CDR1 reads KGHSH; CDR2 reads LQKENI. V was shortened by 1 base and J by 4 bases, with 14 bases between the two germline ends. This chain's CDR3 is CASSPQLQGAGANVLTF. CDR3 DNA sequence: TGTGCCAGCTCACCACAGTTACAGGGTGCAGGGGCCAACGTCCTGACTTTC.

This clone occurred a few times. The CDR3, as DNA: TGTGCCAGCAGCCAAGGCAGGGCCACCGGGGAGCTGTTTTTT. Encoded protein: CASSQGRATGELFF. The rearrangement links TRBV3-1 (or the pseudogene TRBV3-2) to TRBJ2-2, with D perhaps TRBD1 (5 bases). The germline gives CDR1 LGHDT, CDR2 YNNKEL (reference sequence). The CDR3 spans 14 residues. Trimming took 1 base from V and 4 from J, leaving 7 bases between them.

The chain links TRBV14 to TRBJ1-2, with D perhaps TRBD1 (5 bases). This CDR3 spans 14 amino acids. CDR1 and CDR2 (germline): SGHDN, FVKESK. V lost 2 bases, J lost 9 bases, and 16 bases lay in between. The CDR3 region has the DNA TGTGCCAGCAGCCAAATGGGGGGGGTTACGAGCTACACCTTC. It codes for CASSQMGGVTSYTF.

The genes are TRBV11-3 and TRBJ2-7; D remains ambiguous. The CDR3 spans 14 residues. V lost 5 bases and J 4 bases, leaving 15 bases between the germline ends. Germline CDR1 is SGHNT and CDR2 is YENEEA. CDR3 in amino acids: CASSHGYNWYEQYF. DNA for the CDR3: TGTGCCAGCAGCCACGGGTACAATTGGTACGAGCAGTACTTC.